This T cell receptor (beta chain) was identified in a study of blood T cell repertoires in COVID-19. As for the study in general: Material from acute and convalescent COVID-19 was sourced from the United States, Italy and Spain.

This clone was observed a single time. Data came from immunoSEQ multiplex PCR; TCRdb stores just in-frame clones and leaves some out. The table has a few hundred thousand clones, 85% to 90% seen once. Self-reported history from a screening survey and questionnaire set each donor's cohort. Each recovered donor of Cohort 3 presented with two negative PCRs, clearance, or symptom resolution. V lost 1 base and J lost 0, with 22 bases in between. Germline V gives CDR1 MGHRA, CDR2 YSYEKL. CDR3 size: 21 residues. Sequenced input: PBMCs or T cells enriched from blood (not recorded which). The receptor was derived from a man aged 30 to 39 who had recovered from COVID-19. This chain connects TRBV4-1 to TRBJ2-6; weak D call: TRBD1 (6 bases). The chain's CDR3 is CASSQGPPSTGVTSGANVLTF. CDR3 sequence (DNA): TGCGCCAGCAGCCAAGGACCCCCATCGACAGGCGTTACCTCTGGGGCCAACGTCCTGACTTTC.